This entry describes one TCR beta chain. Its target is not known. Assay used: immunoSEQ multiplex PCR; TCRdb lists only in-frame clones, some missing. The sample contains about 30,000 clones, around 90% of which appear only once. The sample is drawn from a study of lymphopenia after photon versus proton radiotherapy. Study-level findings and limits: Larger post-nadir TCR diversity loss correlated inversely with survival in deceased patients. Relative stability marked proton patients; photon patients lost diversity and naive cells.

Germline V gene data show CDR1 as LNHDA and CDR2 as SQIVND (reference sequence). The length of the CDR3 is 13 residues. The V and J ends lost 3 bases and 6 bases respectively, with 9 bases between them. The receptor comes from a woman aged 45-65 years with pancreatic cancer. The rearrangement joins TRBV19 to TRBJ2-1; the D is unclear. Here the sequenced sample was peripheral blood, taken from a patient treated with photon-based radiotherapy. The CDR3 spells CASSISPSNEQFF. The DNA of the CDR3 is TGTGCCAGTAGTATTTCCCCCTCCAATGAGCAGTTCTTC.